This T cell receptor (beta chain) was captured in a study of tumor-infiltrating lymphocytes in oesophageal squamous cell carcinoma. TCRdb analysed the PCR reads with MiXCR anew, one entry per CDR3 protein. Here the sample spans roughly 10,000 distinct CDR3 sequences, approximately 62% being singletons. The sequenced sample consisted of esophageal tumor tissue. The sequence was obtained from a male donor with esophageal squamous cell carcinoma.

The CDR3 is CASSLLLAGGGNTDTQYF. DNA for the CDR3: TGTGCCAGCAGCTTACTACTAGCGGGAGGGGGGAACACAGATACGCAGTATTTT. The rearrangement links TRBV7-2 to TRBJ2-5, with 13 bases aligning to TRBD2. TRBJ2-3 matches the DNA end more closely, so the J call is doubtful. The CDR3 spans 18 residues. CDR1 is SGHTA, CDR2 FQGNSA, per germline.